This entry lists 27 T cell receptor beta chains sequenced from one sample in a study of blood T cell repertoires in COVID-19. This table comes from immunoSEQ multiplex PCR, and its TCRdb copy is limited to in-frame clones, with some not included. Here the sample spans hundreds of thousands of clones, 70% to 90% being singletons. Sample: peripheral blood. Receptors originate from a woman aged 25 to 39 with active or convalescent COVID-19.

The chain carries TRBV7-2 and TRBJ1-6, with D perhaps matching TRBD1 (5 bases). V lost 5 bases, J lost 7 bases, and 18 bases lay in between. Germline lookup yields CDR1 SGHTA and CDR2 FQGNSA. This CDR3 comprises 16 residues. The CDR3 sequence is CASSHTGGFRNSPLHF. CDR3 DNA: TGTGCCAGCAGCCACACGGGGGGGTTCCGAAATTCACCCCTCCACTTT.

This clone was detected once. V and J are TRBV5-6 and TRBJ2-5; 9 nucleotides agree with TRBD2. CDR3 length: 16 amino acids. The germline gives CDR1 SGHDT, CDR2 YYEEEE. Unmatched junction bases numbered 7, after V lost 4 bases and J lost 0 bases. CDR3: CASSRDSGGYQETQYF. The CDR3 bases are TGTGCCAGCAGCAGGGATAGCGGGGGATACCAAGAGACCCAGTACTTC.

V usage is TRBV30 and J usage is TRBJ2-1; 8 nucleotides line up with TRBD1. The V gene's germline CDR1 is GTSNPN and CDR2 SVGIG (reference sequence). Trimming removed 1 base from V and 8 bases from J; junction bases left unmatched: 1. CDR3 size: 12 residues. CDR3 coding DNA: TGTGCCTGGAGTGGGACAGGGCATGAGCAGTTCTTC. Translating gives CAWSGTGHEQFF.

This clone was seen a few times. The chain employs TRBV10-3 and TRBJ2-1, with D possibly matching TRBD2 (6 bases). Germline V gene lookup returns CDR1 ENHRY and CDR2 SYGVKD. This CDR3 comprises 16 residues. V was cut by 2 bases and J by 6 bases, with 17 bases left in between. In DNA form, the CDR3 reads TGTGCCATCAGTGAGCCGCCGATGACGCGGGGCAATGAGCAGTTCTTC. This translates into CAISEPPMTRGNEQFF.

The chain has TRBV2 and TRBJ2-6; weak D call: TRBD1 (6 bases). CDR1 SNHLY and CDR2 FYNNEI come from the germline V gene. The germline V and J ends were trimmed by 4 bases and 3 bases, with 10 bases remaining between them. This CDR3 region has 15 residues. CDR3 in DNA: TGTGCCAGCAGTGTTGACAGGATTGGGGCCAACGTCCTGACTTTC. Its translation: CASSVDRIGANVLTF.

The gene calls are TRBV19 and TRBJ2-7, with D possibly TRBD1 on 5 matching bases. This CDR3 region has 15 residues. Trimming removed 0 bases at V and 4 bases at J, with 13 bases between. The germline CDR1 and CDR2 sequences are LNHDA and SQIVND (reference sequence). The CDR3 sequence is CASSIDPGRAYEQYF. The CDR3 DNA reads TGTGCCAGTAGTATAGATCCAGGCAGGGCATACGAGCAGTACTTC.

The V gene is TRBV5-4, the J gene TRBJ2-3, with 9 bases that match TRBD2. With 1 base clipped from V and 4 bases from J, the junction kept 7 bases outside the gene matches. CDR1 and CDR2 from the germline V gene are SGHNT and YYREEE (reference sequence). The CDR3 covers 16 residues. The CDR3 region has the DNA TGTGCCAGCAGCTTGATGGCGGGGGGGCGGCCAGATACGCAGTATTTT. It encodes CASSLMAGGRPDTQYF.

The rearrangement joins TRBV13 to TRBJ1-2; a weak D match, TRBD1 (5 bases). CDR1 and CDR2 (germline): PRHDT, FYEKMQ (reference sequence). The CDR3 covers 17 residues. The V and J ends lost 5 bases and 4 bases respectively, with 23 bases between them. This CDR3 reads CASSHHPAGLGGYGYTF. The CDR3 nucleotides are TGTGCCAGCAGCCATCACCCAGCAGGGTTGGGTGGCTATGGCTACACCTTC.

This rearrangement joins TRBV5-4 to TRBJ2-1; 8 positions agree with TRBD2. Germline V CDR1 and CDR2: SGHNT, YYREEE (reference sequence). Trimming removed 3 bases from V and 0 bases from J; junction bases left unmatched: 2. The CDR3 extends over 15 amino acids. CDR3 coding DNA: TGTGCCAGCAGCTCGGCGGGGGGCTCCTACAATGAGCAGTTCTTC. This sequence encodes CASSSAGGSYNEQFF.

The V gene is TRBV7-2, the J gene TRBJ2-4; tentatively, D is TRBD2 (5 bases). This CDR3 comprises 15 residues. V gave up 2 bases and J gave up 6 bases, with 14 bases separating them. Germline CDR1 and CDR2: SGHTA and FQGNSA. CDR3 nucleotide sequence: TGTGCCAGCAGCTTATATGGAGCGGTAATAAACATTCAGTACTTC. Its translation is CASSLYGAVINIQYF.

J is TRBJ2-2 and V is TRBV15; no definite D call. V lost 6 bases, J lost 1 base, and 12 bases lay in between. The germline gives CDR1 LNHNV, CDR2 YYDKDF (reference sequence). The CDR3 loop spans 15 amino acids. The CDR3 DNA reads TGTGCCACCAGGCGAGATAGACAGAACACCGGGGAGCTGTTTTTT. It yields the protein CATRRDRQNTGELFF.

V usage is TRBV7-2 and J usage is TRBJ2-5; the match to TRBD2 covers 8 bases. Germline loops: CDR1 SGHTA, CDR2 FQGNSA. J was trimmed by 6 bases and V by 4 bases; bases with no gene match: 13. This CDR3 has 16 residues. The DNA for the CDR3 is TGTGCCAGCAGCTCTAACGGGACTAGTAGTTTGAAGACCCAGTACTTC. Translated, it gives CASSSNGTSSLKTQYF.

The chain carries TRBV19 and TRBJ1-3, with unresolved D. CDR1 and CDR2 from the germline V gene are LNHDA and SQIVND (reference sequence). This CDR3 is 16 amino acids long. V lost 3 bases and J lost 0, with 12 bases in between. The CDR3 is CASSISYGVSGNTIYF. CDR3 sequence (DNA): TGTGCCAGTAGTATTTCTTACGGGGTCTCTGGAAACACCATATATTTT.

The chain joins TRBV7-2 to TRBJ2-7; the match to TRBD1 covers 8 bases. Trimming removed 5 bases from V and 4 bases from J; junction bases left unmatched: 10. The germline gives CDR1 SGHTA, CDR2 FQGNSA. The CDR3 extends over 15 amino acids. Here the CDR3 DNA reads TGTGCCAGCAGCGCGGGACAGGTACCGGTTTACGAGCAGTACTTC. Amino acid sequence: CASSAGQVPVYEQYF.

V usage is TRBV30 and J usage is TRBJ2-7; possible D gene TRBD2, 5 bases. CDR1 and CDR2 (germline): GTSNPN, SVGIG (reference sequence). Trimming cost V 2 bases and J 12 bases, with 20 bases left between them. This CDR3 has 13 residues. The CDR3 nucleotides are TGTGCCTGGAGTCGGGAACGCCAGGCCAGTATGTACTTC. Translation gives CAWSRERQASMYF.

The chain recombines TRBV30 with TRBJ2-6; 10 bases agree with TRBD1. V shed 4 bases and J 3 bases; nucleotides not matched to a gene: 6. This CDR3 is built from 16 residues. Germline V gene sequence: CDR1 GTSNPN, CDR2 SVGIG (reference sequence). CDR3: CAWTGQGDRGANVLTF. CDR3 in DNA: TGTGCCTGGACAGGACAGGGGGATCGTGGGGCCAACGTCCTGACTTTC.

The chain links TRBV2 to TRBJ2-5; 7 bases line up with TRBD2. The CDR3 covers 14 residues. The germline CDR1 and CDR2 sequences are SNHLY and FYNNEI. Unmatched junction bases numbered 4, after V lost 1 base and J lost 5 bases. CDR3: CASSEGLAAETQYF. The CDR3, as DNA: TGTGCCAGCAGTGAAGGACTAGCAGCGGAGACCCAGTACTTC. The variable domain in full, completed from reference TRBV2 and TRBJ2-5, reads EPEVTQTPSHQVTQMGQEVILRCVPISNHLYFYWYRQILGQKVEFLVSFYNNEISEKSEIFDDQFSVERPDGSNFTLKIRSTKLEDSAMYFCASSEGLAAETQYFGPGTRLLVL.

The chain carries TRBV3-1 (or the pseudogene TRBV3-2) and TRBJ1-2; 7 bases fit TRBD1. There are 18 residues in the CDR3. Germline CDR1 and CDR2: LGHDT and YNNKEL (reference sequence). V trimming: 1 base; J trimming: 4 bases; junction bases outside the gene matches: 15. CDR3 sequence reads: CASSQVSDRALETYGYTF. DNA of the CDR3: TGTGCCAGCAGCCAAGTAAGCGACAGGGCTCTCGAAACCTATGGCTACACCTTC.

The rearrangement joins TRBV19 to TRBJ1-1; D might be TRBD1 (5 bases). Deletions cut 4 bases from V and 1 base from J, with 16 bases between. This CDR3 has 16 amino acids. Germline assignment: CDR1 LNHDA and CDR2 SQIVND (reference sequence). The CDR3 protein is CASSTPRGVPNTEAFF. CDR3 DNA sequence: TGTGCCAGTAGTACCCCTCGGGGGGTCCCGAACACTGAAGCTTTCTTT. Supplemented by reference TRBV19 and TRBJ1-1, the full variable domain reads DGGITQSPKYLFRKEGQNVTLSCEQNLNHDAMYWYRQDPGQGLRLIYYSQIVNDFQKGDIAEGYSVSREKKESFPLTVTSAQKNPTAFYLCASSTPRGVPNTEAFFGQGTRLTVV.

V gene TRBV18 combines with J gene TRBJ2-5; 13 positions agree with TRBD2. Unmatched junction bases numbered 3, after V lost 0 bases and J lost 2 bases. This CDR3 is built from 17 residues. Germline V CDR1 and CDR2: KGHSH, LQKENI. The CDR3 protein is CASSPPGLAGPQETQYF. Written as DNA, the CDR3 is TGTGCCAGCTCACCACCGGGACTAGCGGGACCTCAAGAGACCCAGTACTTC.

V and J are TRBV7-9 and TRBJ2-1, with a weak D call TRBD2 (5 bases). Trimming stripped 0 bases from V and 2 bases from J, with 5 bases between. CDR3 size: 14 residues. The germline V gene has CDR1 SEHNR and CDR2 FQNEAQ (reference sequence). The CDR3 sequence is CASSLAEAYNEQFF. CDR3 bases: TGTGCCAGCAGCTTAGCGGAGGCCTACAATGAGCAGTTCTTC.

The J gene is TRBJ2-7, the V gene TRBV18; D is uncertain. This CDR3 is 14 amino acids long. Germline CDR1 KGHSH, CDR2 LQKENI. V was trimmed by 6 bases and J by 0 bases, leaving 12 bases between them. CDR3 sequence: CASSAGTSSYEQYF. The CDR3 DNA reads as TGTGCCAGCTCGGCAGGCACGAGCTCCTACGAGCAGTACTTC.

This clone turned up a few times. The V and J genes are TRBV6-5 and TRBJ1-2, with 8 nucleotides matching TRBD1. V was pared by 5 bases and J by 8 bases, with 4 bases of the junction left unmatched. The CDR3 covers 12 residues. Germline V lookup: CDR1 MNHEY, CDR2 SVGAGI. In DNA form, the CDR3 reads TGTGCCAGCAGTCCGGACAGGGCGGGCTACACCTTC. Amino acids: CASSPDRAGYTF.

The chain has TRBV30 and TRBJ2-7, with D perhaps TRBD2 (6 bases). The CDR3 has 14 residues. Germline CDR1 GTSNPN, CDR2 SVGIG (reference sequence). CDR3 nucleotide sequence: TGTGTGAGCTCAACCGGAGGGATTCTGTACGAGCAGTACTTC. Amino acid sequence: CVSSTGGILYEQYF.

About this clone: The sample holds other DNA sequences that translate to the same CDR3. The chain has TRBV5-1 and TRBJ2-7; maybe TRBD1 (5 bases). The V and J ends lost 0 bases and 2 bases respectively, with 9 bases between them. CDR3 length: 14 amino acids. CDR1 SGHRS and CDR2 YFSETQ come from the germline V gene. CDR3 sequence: CASSLGQGPYEQYF. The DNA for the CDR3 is TGCGCCAGCAGCTTGGGGCAGGGCCCCTACGAGCAGTACTTC.

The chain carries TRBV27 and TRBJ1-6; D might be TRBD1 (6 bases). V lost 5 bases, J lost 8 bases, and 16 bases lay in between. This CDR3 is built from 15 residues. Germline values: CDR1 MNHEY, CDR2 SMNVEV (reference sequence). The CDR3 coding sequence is TGTGCCAGCAGTGAGGGACACCAGTATCATTCACCCCTCCACTTT. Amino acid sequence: CASSEGHQYHSPLHF.

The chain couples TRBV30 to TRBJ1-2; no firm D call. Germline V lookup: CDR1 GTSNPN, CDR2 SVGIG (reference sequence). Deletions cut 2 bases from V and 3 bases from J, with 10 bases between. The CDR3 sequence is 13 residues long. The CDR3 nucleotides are TGTGCCTGGAGTTACCAAGAGGACTATGGCTACACCTTC. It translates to CAWSYQEDYGYTF.